These T cell receptor beta chains were read from a single sample in a study of cytomegalovirus exposure and HLA in healthy donors. The data were produced by immunoSEQ multiplex PCR, yet TCRdb's version contains in-frame clones alone and is incomplete. The sample has fewer than 130,000 clones; around three quarters are singletons. The specimen sequenced was PBMCs. These receptors were obtained from a middle-aged man in good health and CMV-seropositive. CDR3s include the opening cysteine and the closing phenylalanine or tryptophan. Each record gives: J gene, clone size, V gene, D gene, CDR3 DNA, CDR3 protein. A D gene is named only where the DNA matches it firmly. Rows may omit the clone size; those that give it use once, few, many or a size class.

>TRBJ2-5|once|TRBV4-2|TRBD2
TGTGCCAGCAGCCTTGGACTAGCGGGGGGCTACCAAGAGACCCAGTACTTC
CASSLGLAGGYQETQYF
>TRBJ2-1|once|TRBV5-5|TRBD1
TGTGCCAGCAGCCCGGGACAGCTCTCCTACAATGAGCAGTTCTTC
CASSPGQLSYNEQFF
>TRBJ2-5|-|TRBV6-1|-
TGTGCCAGCAGTGTAAGAGGGTTGGCCCAGTACTTC
CASSVRGLAQYF
>TRBJ2-7|-|TRBV7-8|TRBD2
TGTGCCAGCAGCTTCACTAGCGGGAGTCAAGGCTGGAGCTCCTACGAGCAGTACTTC
CASSFTSGSQGWSSYEQYF
>TRBJ2-2|-|TRBV27|-
TGTGCCAGCAGTTCCTTCACCGGGGAGCTGTTTTTT
CASSSFTGELFF
>TRBJ1-1|once|TRBV5-1|-
TGCGCCAGCAGCTACGGCAGGGCTAACACTGAAGCTTTCTTT
CASSYGRANTEAFF
>TRBJ2-3|-|TRBV27|TRBD2
TGTGCCAGCTCGACTAGCGGGAGTTTAGATACGCAGTATTTT
CASSTSGSLDTQYF
>TRBJ1-5|-|TRBV28|TRBD1
TGTGCCGTAACCCCCGGACAGGTTTATCAGCCCCAGCATTTT
CAVTPGQVYQPQHF
>TRBJ1-2|few|TRBV28|TRBD1
TGTGCCAGCAGTTTCGGGGACAGGGGGCCTGGCTACACCTTC
CASSFGDRGPGYTF
>TRBJ2-7|-|TRBV6-6|TRBD1
TGTGCCAGCAGTTACCCGGGACAGCTCTCCTACGAGCAGTACTTC
CASSYPGQLSYEQYF
>TRBJ2-1|few|TRBV6-5|-
TGTGCCAGCAGTTATAGTAGGGGCGAGCAGTTCTTC
CASSYSRGEQFF
>TRBJ2-6|-|TRBV5-1|-
TGCGCCAGCAGCTCGAGACAAAGCTCTGGGGCCAACGTCCTGACTTTC
CASSSRQSSGANVLTF
>TRBJ2-7|once|TRBV5-1|TRBD1
TGCGCCAGCCAGAAACAGGGGGTCTTCAACGAGCAGTACTTC
CASQKQGVFNEQYF
>TRBJ2-2|-|TRBV10-1|TRBD2
TGCGCCAGCTCTAATTCGGGACTACCTACAACCGGGGAGCTGTTTTTT
CASSNSGLPTTGELFF
>TRBJ2-7|once|TRBV18|-
TGTGCCAGCTCACCGGGAAATAGCGGTTACGAGCAGTACTTC
CASSPGNSGYEQYF
>TRBJ1-1|-|TRBV4-1|-
TGCGCCAGCAGCCAAGAGCAGTACAAACAGGGTCCTGAAGCTTTCTTT
CASSQEQYKQGPEAFF
>TRBJ2-7|-|TRBV28|TRBD1
TGTGCCACCTCCTCCGGGACAGGGGAGCAGTACTTC
CATSSGTGEQYF
>TRBJ1-5|few|TRBV27|TRBD1
TGTGCCAGCCGAACCGGGACAGGGATCCATCAGCCCCAGCATTTT
CASRTGTGIHQPQHF
>TRBJ1-2|-|TRBV9|TRBD1
TGTGCCAGCAGCGCGAGGATCAGGACAGGGAACTATGGCTACACCTTC
CASSARIRTGNYGYTF
>TRBJ1-2|-|TRBV9|-
TGTGCCAGCAACGGTGCAGAGGGATTCTATGGCTACACCTTC
CASNGAEGFYGYTF
>TRBJ2-1|few|TRBV5-6|TRBD2
TGTGCCAGCAGCTTACGATGGACTAGCGGGTACTACAATGAGCAGTTCTTC
CASSLRWTSGYYNEQFF
>TRBJ2-7|-|TRBV7-2|-
TGTGCCAGCAGCCCTAGGGGGGGTGGGGCCGGGAGAGGCTACGAGCAGTACTTC
CASSPRGGGAGRGYEQYF
>TRBJ1-5|-|TRBV5-1|-
TGCGCCAGCAGCTTGGACAGGGATCAGCCCCAGCATTTT
CASSLDRDQPQHF
>TRBJ1-2|-|TRBV27|-
TGTGCCACCATGTCGCTAAGGGGCGGCTACACCTTC
CATMSLRGGYTF
>TRBJ1-1|few|TRBV6-1|-
TGTGCCAGCAGTCCCCCCGCCGGCACAGGGTCAGCTTTCTTT
CASSPPAGTGSAFF
>TRBJ1-4|-|TRBV2|-
TGTGCCAGCAGTGACGGTAACTTTCCCGGTAATGAAAAACTGTTTTTT
CASSDGNFPGNEKLFF
>TRBJ1-6|-|TRBV30|TRBD1
TGTGCCTGGAGTGGCCGGGGACAGGGAGATTCACCCCTCCACTTT
CAWSGRGQGDSPLHF
>TRBJ2-5|-|TRBV6-6|TRBD2
TGTGCCAGCAGTTACATGACTAGCGGGGAGACCCAGTACTTC
CASSYMTSGETQYF
>TRBJ2-5|-|TRBV5-6|-
TGTGCCAGCAGCCCTCTCGGGACTGGCCAAGAGACCCAGTACTTC
CASSPLGTGQETQYF
>TRBJ1-1|-|TRBV7-9|TRBD1
TGTGCCAGCAGCTTATATCGGGACAGGGGAGGTGAAGCTTTCTTT
CASSLYRDRGGEAFF
>TRBJ1-5|-|TRBV7-8|-
TGTGCCAGCAGCTCTGACCGGGGGGGCAATCAGCCCCAGCATTTT
CASSSDRGGNQPQHF
>TRBJ2-6|few|TRBV7-6|-
TGTGCCAGCAGCTTAGGGACTACCTCTGGGGCCAACGTCCTGACTTTC
CASSLGTTSGANVLTF
>TRBJ1-1|-|TRBV5-1|TRBD1
TGCGCCAGCAGCTTGGCGACTTACGACAGGGGGCGCCTTCAGAACACTGAAGCTTTCTTT
CASSLATYDRGRLQNTEAFF
>TRBJ2-7|few|TRBV11-2|-
TGTGCCAGCAGCTTAGATTATGCAGGGGCCACCTACGAGCAGTACTTC
CASSLDYAGATYEQYF
>TRBJ2-7|-|TRBV6-1|TRBD2
TGTGCCAGCAGTGAAGGCACGGGGGGGTACTACGAGCAGTACTTC
CASSEGTGGYYEQYF
>TRBJ2-7|-|TRBV7-9|-
TGTGCCAGCAGCTTAGGGTTTGAGGGAGGTAATACCTACGAGCAGTACTTC
CASSLGFEGGNTYEQYF
>TRBJ2-2|-|TRBV18|TRBD1
TGTGCCAGCTCACCTCCGGGACAGGGCAACACCGGGGAGCTGTTTTTT
CASSPPGQGNTGELFF
>TRBJ2-2|-|TRBV4-2|TRBD1
TGTGCCAGCAGTCCCGGGACAGGGGGAGGCGGGGAGCTGTTTTTT
CASSPGTGGGGELFF
>TRBJ2-5|-|TRBV27|TRBD2
TGTGCCAGCAGCATAATAGCGGGAGCGCGAGAGACCCAGTACTTC
CASSIIAGARETQYF
>TRBJ2-1|few|TRBV10-3|TRBD2
TGTGCCATCAGTGAGCCCGGACGGGAGGGCTCCTACAATGAGCAGTTCTTC
CAISEPGREGSYNEQFF
>TRBJ2-1|-|TRBV6-5|TRBD2
TGTGCCAGCAGTTCCTGGACTAGCGGGCACAATGAGCAGTTCTTC
CASSSWTSGHNEQFF
>TRBJ2-7|-|TRBV19|TRBD2
TGTGCCAGTTCGACTAGCGGGGACTCCTACGAGCAGTACTTC
CASSTSGDSYEQYF